The 7 T cell receptor beta chains reported below all come from one sample, sequenced in a study of blood T cell repertoires in COVID-19 (dated by TCRdb to about 2020). Receptors were amplified or captured by the immunoSEQ multiplex PCR assay. TCRdb took this table from immuneACCESS and kept in-frame rearrangements with V and J called. Such tables lack part of the clones; where checked against another copy, unresolved V genes explain under half of the gap, and the rest is unexplained. Counted in this sample were around 80,000 clones; 60% to 75% of them appeared once. The ten largest clones represent around 6% of the sample. Sample: peripheral blood. The receptor set was obtained from a man aged 50-59 years with active or convalescent COVID-19.

The chain carries TRBV24-1 and TRBJ2-3; D could derive from TRBD1 or TRBD2 (6 bases each). The V gene lost 4 bases and the J gene lost 4 bases, with 11 bases spanning the gap. This CDR3 has 14 amino acids. Germline V gives CDR1 KGHDR, CDR2 SFDVKD. As DNA, the CDR3 is TGTGCCACCAGTGACTTGGGGGGCGCAGATACGCAGTATTTT. This translates into CATSDLGGADTQYF.

The V and J genes are TRBV24-1 and TRBJ1-1; tentatively, D is TRBD1 (6 bases). The V end lost 4 bases, the J end lost 4 bases, and 9 bases lay between the germline ends. The CDR3 sequence is 13 residues long. Per the germline V gene, CDR1 is KGHDR and CDR2 is SFDVKD. CDR3 nucleotides: TGTGCCACCAGTGACACACAGGGCACTGAAGCTTTCTTT. Translation: CATSDTQGTEAFF.

The rearrangement uses TRBV28 and TRBJ1-2, with D unclear. The V end lost 3 bases, the J end lost 8 bases, and 19 bases lay between the germline ends. The CDR3 length is 15 residues. Per the germline V gene, CDR1 is MDHEN and CDR2 is SYDVKM. This chain's CDR3 is CASSLGWRALRGYTF. Written as DNA, the CDR3 is TGTGCCAGCAGTTTGGGTTGGCGGGCTCTGAGAGGCTACACCTTC.

This chain connects TRBV7-9 to TRBJ2-5, with 9 bases identical to TRBD2. Looked up from germline, CDR1 is SEHNR and CDR2 is FQNEAQ (reference sequence). The CDR3 is 13 residues long. After removal of 6 bases from V and 5 bases from J, the junction contained 4 bases not matched to a gene. DNA for the CDR3: TGTGCCAGCAGGCCCGCGGGGGGGGAGACCCAGTACTTC. Residues: CASRPAGGETQYF.

The rearrangement joins TRBV7-2 to TRBJ2-7, with D possibly TRBD2 on 5 matching bases. V lost 4 bases and J lost 5, with 12 bases in between. Per germline, CDR1 SGHTA and CDR2 FQGNSA. This CDR3 spans 13 amino acids. The CDR3 DNA reads TGTGCCAGCAGCTATCTCCGAGGGAACGAGCAGTACTTC. Its translation is CASSYLRGNEQYF.

This clone was seen only once. This chain links TRBV14 with TRBJ1-2; D uncertain. Between the trimmed V and J ends, which lost 0 bases and 8 bases, there was a span of 13 bases. The CDR3 spans 14 residues. CDR1 SGHDN and CDR2 FVKESK come from the germline V gene. CDR3 sequence reads: CASSQESPWSGYTF. The DNA of the CDR3 is TGTGCCAGCAGCCAAGAGAGCCCTTGGTCGGGCTACACCTTC.

The rearrangement links TRBV6-2 or TRBV6-3 to TRBJ1-1, with D perhaps matching TRBD1 (6 bases). CDR1 is MNHEY, CDR2 SVGEGT, per germline. The CDR3 length is 12 residues. V was shortened by 2 bases and J by 12 bases, with 13 bases between the two germline ends. The CDR3 is CASSYVAGVPFF. In nucleotides, the CDR3 is TGTGCCAGCAGTTACGTCGCAGGGGTACCTTTCTTT.